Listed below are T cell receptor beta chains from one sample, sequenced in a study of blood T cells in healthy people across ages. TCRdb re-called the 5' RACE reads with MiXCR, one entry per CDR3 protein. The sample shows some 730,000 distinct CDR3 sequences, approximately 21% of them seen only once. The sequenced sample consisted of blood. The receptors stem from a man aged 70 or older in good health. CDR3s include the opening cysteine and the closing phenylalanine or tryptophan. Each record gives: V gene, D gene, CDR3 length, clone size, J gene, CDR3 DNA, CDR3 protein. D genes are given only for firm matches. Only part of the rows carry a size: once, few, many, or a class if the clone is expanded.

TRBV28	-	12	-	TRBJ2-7	TGTGCCAGCAGTTTACCTTGGTCAGGGCAGTACTTC	CASSLPWSGQYF
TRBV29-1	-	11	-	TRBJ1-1	TGCAGCGGACGGATGAACACTGAAGCTTTCTTT	CSGRMNTEAFF
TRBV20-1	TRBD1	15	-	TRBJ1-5	TGCAGTGCTAGAGTGTCGACAGGGGGCGTTCAGCCCCAGCATTTT	CSARVSTGGVQPQHF
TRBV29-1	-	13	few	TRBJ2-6	TGCAGCGGTCGCTTCTCTGGGGCCAACGTCCTGACTTTC	CSGRFSGANVLTF
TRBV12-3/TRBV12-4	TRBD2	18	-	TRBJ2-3	TGTGCCAGCAGTTTAACGCGGGGGGGGGCTAGATGGGCAGATACGCAGTATTTT	CASSLTRGGARWADTQYF
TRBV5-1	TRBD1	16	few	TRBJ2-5	TGCGCCAGCAGCTTGGATGGGACAGTGTCCAGCGAGACCCAGTACTTC	CASSLDGTVSSETQYF
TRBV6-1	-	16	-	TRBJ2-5	TGTGCCAGCATGACCTTACTAAGCGGCAGTGGGGAGACCCAGTACTTC	CASMTLLSGSGETQYF
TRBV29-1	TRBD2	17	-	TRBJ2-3	TGCAGCGTTGATGGAACTAGCGGGAGAAGTATAACAGATACGCAGTATTTT	CSVDGTSGRSITDTQYF
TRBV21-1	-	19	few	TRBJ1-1	TGTGCCAGCAGCAACGTGGTTATAGACGGTGGCCCTGGGGACACTGAAGCTTTCTTT	CASSNVVIDGGPGDTEAFF
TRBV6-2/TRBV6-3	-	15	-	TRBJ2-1	TGTGCCAGCAGTCCGGAGGGCCGTCCGTACAATGAGCAGTTCTTC	CASSPEGRPYNEQFF
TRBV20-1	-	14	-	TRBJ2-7	TGCAGTGCTTCAATCGACAGCTGGTCCTACGAGCAGTACTTC	CSASIDSWSYEQYF
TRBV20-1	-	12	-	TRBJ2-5	TGCAGTGCTAAGGGCCCCGGAAAGACCCAGTACTTC	CSAKGPGKTQYF
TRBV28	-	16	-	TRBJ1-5	TGTGCCAGCAACATCGGAGGGGGTAAGGGCAATCAGCCCCAGCATTTT	CASNIGGGKGNQPQHF
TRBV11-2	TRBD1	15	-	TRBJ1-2	TGTGCCAGCAGCTTAGAAAGGGACAGCCACTATGGCTACACCTTC	CASSLERDSHYGYTF
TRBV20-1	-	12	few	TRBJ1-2	TGCAGTGCTAGAGATGTAAGCTATGGCTACACCTTC	CSARDVSYGYTF
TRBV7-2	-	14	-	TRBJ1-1	TGTGCCAGCAGCTTATTAGCCCTGAACACTGAAGCTTTCTTT	CASSLLALNTEAFF
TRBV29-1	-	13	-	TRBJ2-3	TGCAGCGTTGAAAGGGAGCCAGCCCACGCGCAGTATTTT	CSVEREPAHAQYF
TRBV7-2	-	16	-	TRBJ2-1	TGTGCCAGCAGCTTAGGAGGGACTTATTCCTACAATGAGCAGTTCTTC	CASSLGGTYSYNEQFF
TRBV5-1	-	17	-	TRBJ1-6	TGCGCCAGCAGCTTGGTCCCAGGCAGGTCCGACCATTCACCCCTCCACTTT	CASSLVPGRSDHSPLHF
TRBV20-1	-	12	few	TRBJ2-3	TGCAGTGCAACCCGGGACACAGATACGCAGTATTTT	CSATRDTDTQYF
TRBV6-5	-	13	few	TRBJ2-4	TGTGCCAGCAGTCCGGCCCCGGGGAACATTCAGTACTTC	CASSPAPGNIQYF
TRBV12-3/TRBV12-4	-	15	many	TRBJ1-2	TGTGCCAGCAGTGCCCGCAGGGCAGCAAACTATGGCTACACCTTC	CASSARRAANYGYTF
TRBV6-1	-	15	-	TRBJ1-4	TGTGCCAGCAGTGAGTCAGGGGCGTTTTCTGAAAAACTGTTTTTT	CASSESGAFSEKLFF
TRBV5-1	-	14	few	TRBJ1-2	TGCGCCAGCAGCCAGGAGACGGACAACTATGGCTACACCTTC	CASSQETDNYGYTF
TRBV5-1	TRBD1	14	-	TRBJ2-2	TGCGCCAGCAGCTTAAACAGGGGACCCGGGGAGCTGTTTTTT	CASSLNRGPGELFF
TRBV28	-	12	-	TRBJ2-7	TGTGCCAGCAGGGCAAGTAGGGGCGAGCAGTACTTC	CASRASRGEQYF
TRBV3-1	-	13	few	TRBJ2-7	TGTGCCAGCGGAGTCAGGAGCTCCTACGAGCAGTACTTC	CASGVRSSYEQYF
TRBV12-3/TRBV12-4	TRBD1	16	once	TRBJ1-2	TGTGCCAGCAGTTTGCGGGACAGGGGGCTCGGATATGGCTACACCTTC	CASSLRDRGLGYGYTF
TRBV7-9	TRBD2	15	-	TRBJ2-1	TGTGCCAGCAGCGTTACTAGCGGAACCTACAATGAGCAGTTCTTC	CASSVTSGTYNEQFF
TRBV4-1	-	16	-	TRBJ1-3	TGCGCCAGCAGCCAAGATAGAGGGTTCTCTGGAAACACCATATATTTT	CASSQDRGFSGNTIYF
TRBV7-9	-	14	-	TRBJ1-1	TGTGCCAGCAGCTTAGACGGCCGCGGCACTGAAGCTTTCTTT	CASSLDGRGTEAFF
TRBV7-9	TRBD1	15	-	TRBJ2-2	TGTGCCAGCAGCTCGGGACAGGGGGCAAGCGGGGAGCTGTTTTTT	CASSSGQGASGELFF
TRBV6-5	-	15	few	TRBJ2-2	TGTGCCAGCAAGAAGGGGGGACTAAACACCGGGGAGCTGTTTTTT	CASKKGGLNTGELFF
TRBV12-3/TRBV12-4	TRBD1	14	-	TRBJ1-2	TGTGCCAGCAGCCCGGACAGGGGAGGGTATGGCTACACCTTC	CASSPDRGGYGYTF
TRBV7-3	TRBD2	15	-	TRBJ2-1	TGTGCCAGCAGCGCCGGAGGACTAGCGGGTATTGAGCAGTTCTTC	CASSAGGLAGIEQFF
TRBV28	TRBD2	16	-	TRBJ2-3	TGTGCCAGCAGCCCCCCTGGTAGCGGGGGGACGGATACGCAGTATTTT	CASSPPGSGGTDTQYF
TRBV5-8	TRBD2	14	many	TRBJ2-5	TGTGCCAGCAGCCCCGTAGCGGGAGAAGAGACCCAGTACTTC	CASSPVAGEETQYF
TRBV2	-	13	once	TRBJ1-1	TGTGCCAGCAGACTCGACACCCACACTGAAGCTTTCTTT	CASRLDTHTEAFF
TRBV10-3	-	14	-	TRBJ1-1	TGTGCCATCAGCAACGACAGGTCGGTGGCTGAAGCTTTCTTT	CAISNDRSVAEAFF
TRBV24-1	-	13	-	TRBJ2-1	TGTGCCACCCAGGGTCATGACGGCAATGAGCAGTTCTTC	CATQGHDGNEQFF
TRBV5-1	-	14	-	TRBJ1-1	TGCGCCAGCAGCTTGGACACCGGAGACACTGAAGCTTTCTTT	CASSLDTGDTEAFF
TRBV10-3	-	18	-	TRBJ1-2	TGTGCCATCAGTGCTTTGTTTAAAGGGGTGCAGTTTAACTATGGCTACACCTTC	CAISALFKGVQFNYGYTF
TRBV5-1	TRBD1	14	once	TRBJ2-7	TGCGCCAGCAGCTTAGACAGGGTCTCCTACGAGCAGTACTTC	CASSLDRVSYEQYF